This T cell receptor (beta chain) was recovered during a study of T cell responses to AZD1222 COVID-19 vaccine (dated by TCRdb to the early 2020s). Notes on the research overall: AZD1222 recipients whose second dose came at about 4 weeks and those whose second dose came at about 12 weeks were combined into one group, since spike-specific TCR depth and breadth did not differ between the two schedules. A total of more than 230 trial participants underwent TCR sequencing, of whom 200 to 220 had received two doses of AZD1222 and approximately 26 had received two doses of the MenACWY control vaccine. Trial participants were enrolled by age into 18-55, 56-69 and 70-plus year subgroups, with roughly 160, 29 and 62 TCR-sequenced participants respectively.

This clone occurred once. The specificity of this receptor is unknown. Per-base quality was not reported, and no clone a single base away is much larger than it. In the paper's terms, the time point label means: baseline before first vaccination. Vaccinee samples came from UK trials COV001 and COV002, including a single-blind randomized controlled phase 2/3 trial of AZD1222 (ChAdOx1 nCoV-19) in healthy adults. For TCRbeta chain sequencing, PBMC samples were collected from trial participants at day 0 and at day 28 after the second dose. The CDR3 sequence holds 14 residues, the cysteine and phenylalanine included. Only the CDR3 part of the read is kept: 42 bases, read in frame from the first base. For CDR1 and CDR2, the germline V gene lists SGDLS and YYNGEE. Deletion took 2 bases off V and 7 bases off J, with a span of 13 bases between the germline ends. The CDR3 regions of human TCRbeta chains were subjected to immunosequencing. The authors' analysis ran thus. Repertoire TCRs were matched against a reference library of SARS-CoV-2-specific TCRs generated with the MIRA antigen-specificity platform. Breadth was defined as the fraction of unique TCRs that were SARS-CoV-2-associated. Depth was defined as the fraction of total T cells that were SARS-CoV-2-associated. Each spike-specific TCR was assigned to its reactive spike region and to a CD4 or CD8 class using the MIRA data. Log10-transformed breadth and depth values were compared by one-way ANOVA with Sidak's multiple comparisons tests. The immuneACCESS repertoire file appears here via TCRdb, limited to in-frame rearrangements. These files lack a portion of the clones; in checked studies, under half of the deficit traces to unresolved V genes, and the cause of the others is not known. The V and J calls and clone size were taken over from that table, and D and trimming were inferred from the DNA. A total of about 120,000 clones appear in this sample, about 90% of them only once. The top ten clones comprise 8% to 9.5% of the sample.

Here is what the overall study found, with its caveats: Participants were mostly white British and included more females than males, and it was suggested by the authors that clonal diversity may have been underestimated. Spike-specific TCR breadth and depth rose significantly after two AZD1222 doses compared with day 0 and with MenACWY recipients. The whole spike protein was spanned by vaccine-associated CD4 TCRs, and dominant responses were seen in regions 160-218 and 743-854. In the small 56-69-year group, the increase in depth fell short of significance, most likely because of low power. Conclusions about previously exposed vaccinees are limited because only a handful of AZD1222 recipients were SARS-CoV-2 seropositive at baseline. Because no day 14 peak-response samples were available, the repertoires could be characterized only after the peak T cell response. Epitopes outside the regions mutated in the B.1.351 and B.1.1.7 variants were reportedly recognized by nearly half of the unique spike-specific TCRs.

Sequenced material: peripheral blood, taken on day 0 of AZD1222 vaccination. The rearranged segments are TRBV9 and TRBJ1-5; no D gene is confidently identified. This TCR came from an adult in good health. This receptor has the CDR3 CASSVSALAQPQHF. The DNA sequence is given as TGTGCCAGCAGCGTGTCCGCGCTCGCCCAGCCCCAGCATTTT.